This entry is about one T cell receptor beta chain. The antigen is undetermined. The CDR3 runs to 14 residues. The J segment lost 4 bases and the V segment lost 6 bases, leaving 9 bases of the junction unmatched. Germline values: CDR1 SGHTA, CDR2 FQGNSA. This entry is derived from a study of T cell clones after liver transplantation. Study-level results: Conclusions were preliminary, with small, heterogeneous patient groups. Low donor cell numbers restricted donor-reactive repertoire measurement in a couple of subjects. Circulating graft-donor-reactive CD4 TCRbeta sequences fell significantly post-transplant in most of the 8 subjects.

Assay used: immunoSEQ multiplex PCR; TCRdb lists only in-frame clones, some missing. The sample yields 95,000 to 130,000 clones, 90% seen once. The rearrangement uses TRBV7-2 and TRBJ2-7, with TRBD2 identical over 7 bases. This sample comprised CD4+ T cells from blood, obtained 12 months after liver transplant. This TCR derives from a human patient who received a liver transplant. The graft donor may be the source of some T cells. The CDR3 DNA sequence: TGTGCCAGCAGTTCGGCGGGAGAGCTTTACGAGCAGTACTTC. Its protein product is CASSSAGELYEQYF. Together with reference TRBV7-2 and TRBJ2-7, the CDR3 gives the full variable domain: GAGVSQSPSNKVTEKGKDVELRCDPISGHTALYWYRQSLGQGLEFLIYFQGNSAPDKSGLPSDRFSAERTGGSVSTLTIQRTQQEDSAVYLCASSSAGELYEQYFGPGTRLTVT.